This TCR beta chain was captured by sequencing in a study of identical twins. This clonotype was seen a handful of times. What it recognizes is unknown. The study, taken as a whole, reports: Possibly, invariant MAIT and iNKT cells partly confounded zero-insertion analyses. The more abundant beta clonotypes in cord blood had fewer insertions, and memory repertoires did not show this.

Each CDR3 protein is one row after TCRdb ran MiXCR on the 5' RACE reads. The sample shows around 220,000 distinct CDR3 sequences, 11% to 15% of them seen only once. CDR1 is WSHSY and CDR2 is SAAADI in the germline V gene. The V gene end was trimmed by 10 bases and the J gene end by 2 bases; junction bases not matched to a gene: 5. The CDR3 extends over 14 amino acids. The chain has TRBV10-2 and TRBJ2-3; 11 bases fit TRBD2. The sample consisted of memory (CD45RO+) T cells sorted from blood. This clonotype was obtained from a woman between 18 and 29 years old in good health. CDR3: CATRLAGYTDTQYF. The CDR3, as DNA: TGCGCCACCAGACTAGCGGGGTACACAGATACGCAGTATTTT.